These T cell receptor beta chains were read from a single sample in a study of T cell repertoires in cytomegalovirus infection. MiXCR, applied by TCRdb to the reads, yields one record per CDR3 protein. Of 200,000 or so distinct CDR3 sequences in the sample, under 30% are singletons; the top ten hold just over 30%. Material for sequencing was PBMCs. All receptors derive from a human donor in good health (CMV status not recorded). Some clones in this sample may be carry-over from other donors' samples. Each CDR3 is given with its conserved first and last residue. Each record gives: D gene, V gene, clone size, J gene, CDR3 protein, CDR3 DNA. A D gene is named only where the DNA matches it firmly. Only some rows state a clone size, as once, few, many or a class for expanded clones.

D: .
V: TRBV7-9
size: few
J: TRBJ2-5
CDR3: CASSLSPERTQYF
DNA: TGTGCCAGCAGCTTAAGTCCCGAGCGGACCCAGTACTTC

D: .
V: TRBV19
size: few
J: TRBJ1-5
CDR3: CASQGGLSNQPQHF
DNA: TGTGCCAGCCAAGGGGGGCTGAGCAATCAGCCCCAGCATTTT

D: TRBD2
V: TRBV7-6
size: few
J: TRBJ2-7
CDR3: CASSLGRAGGPDRSYEQYF
DNA: TGTGCCAGCAGCTTAGGAAGGGCGGGGGGGCCGGATCGGTCCTACGAGCAGTACTTC

D: .
V: TRBV6-5
size: .
J: TRBJ1-6
CDR3: CASSPILQRNSPLHF
DNA: TGTGCCAGCAGTCCCATTCTCCAACGAAATTCACCCCTCCACTTT

D: .
V: TRBV6-6
size: few
J: TRBJ2-7
CDR3: CASSYFSAPKSEQYF
DNA: TGTGCCAGCAGTTACTTCTCGGCTCCCAAGAGCGAGCAGTACTTC

D: .
V: TRBV11-2
size: many
J: TRBJ2-3
CDR3: CASSLETGRGRADTQYF
DNA: TGTGCCAGCAGCTTAGAAACCGGGCGGGGCCGGGCAGATACGCAGTATTTT

D: .
V: TRBV4-3
size: .
J: TRBJ1-1
CDR3: CASSQLGGNTEAFF
DNA: TGCGCCAGCAGCCAACTGGGGGGAAACACTGAAGCTTTCTTT

D: .
V: TRBV27
size: .
J: TRBJ2-7
CDR3: CASSYSSGRRYYEQYF
DNA: TGTGCCAGCAGTTATTCCTCGGGCAGGCGCTACTACGAGCAGTACTTC

D: .
V: TRBV4-2
size: few
J: TRBJ1-1
CDR3: CASSPTQGSNTEAFF
DNA: TGTGCCAGCAGCCCGACCCAGGGGTCGAACACTGAAGCTTTCTTT

D: .
V: TRBV7-3
size: .
J: TRBJ2-3
CDR3: CASSFSGNTDTQYF
DNA: TGTGCCAGCAGCTTCTCGGGAAACACAGATACGCAGTATTTT

D: .
V: TRBV7-9
size: .
J: TRBJ1-1
CDR3: CASSDGTPGLNTEAFF
DNA: TGTGCCAGCAGCGACGGGACACCAGGTTTGAACACTGAAGCTTTCTTT

D: TRBD1
V: TRBV6-5
size: .
J: TRBJ1-2
CDR3: CASSEQGGGYTF
DNA: TGTGCCAGCAGTGAGCAGGGGGGTGGCTACACCTTC

D: .
V: TRBV7-2
size: many
J: TRBJ1-1
CDR3: CATREGRMNTEAFF
DNA: TGTGCCACCAGGGAGGGGAGAATGAACACTGAAGCTTTCTTT

D: .
V: TRBV3-1
size: few
J: TRBJ1-1
CDR3: CASSQVRGTEAFF
DNA: TGTGCCAGCAGCCAAGTGAGGGGCACTGAAGCTTTCTTT

D: .
V: TRBV5-1
size: .
J: TRBJ2-1
CDR3: CASQEVLKHNEQFF
DNA: TGCGCCAGCCAGGAGGTCCTAAAGCACAATGAGCAGTTCTTC

D: .
V: TRBV2
size: .
J: TRBJ1-4
CDR3: CASSEQAVNEKLFF
DNA: TGTGCCAGCAGTGAACAGGCAGTGAATGAAAAACTGTTTTTT

D: TRBD1
V: TRBV11-2
size: few
J: TRBJ1-1
CDR3: CASSLSTGATEAFF
DNA: TGTGCCAGCAGCCTCTCGACAGGGGCCACTGAAGCTTTCTTT

D: TRBD1
V: TRBV7-2
size: .
J: TRBJ1-1
CDR3: CASSPRQGAPSEAFF
DNA: TGTGCCAGCAGCCCTAGACAGGGGGCACCCTCTGAAGCTTTCTTT

D: .
V: TRBV29-1
size: many
J: TRBJ2-3
CDR3: CSVAGPSGADTQYF
DNA: TGCAGCGTTGCAGGACCTTCAGGGGCCGATACGCAGTATTTT

D: TRBD1
V: TRBV19
size: few
J: TRBJ2-2
CDR3: CASSTDRGRTGELFF
DNA: TGTGCCAGTAGTACCGACAGGGGTCGCACCGGGGAGCTGTTTTTT

D: .
V: TRBV6-2/TRBV6-3
size: few
J: TRBJ2-7
CDR3: CASSLPPGQQSNYEQYF
DNA: TGTGCCAGCAGTTTGCCGCCAGGACAGCAGTCGAACTACGAGCAGTACTTC

D: TRBD1
V: TRBV7-2
size: many
J: TRBJ2-1
CDR3: CASSLDRAKNEQFF
DNA: TGTGCCAGCAGCTTGGACAGGGCAAAGAATGAGCAGTTCTTC

D: .
V: TRBV18
size: few
J: TRBJ2-1
CDR3: CASSPQGTEQFF
DNA: TGTGCCAGCTCACCACAGGGGACTGAGCAGTTCTTC

D: TRBD1
V: TRBV19
size: few
J: TRBJ1-5
CDR3: CASSIRDRGRPGPQHF
DNA: TGTGCCAGTAGTATAAGGGACAGGGGCCGCCCCGGGCCCCAGCATTTT

D: .
V: TRBV7-2
size: many
J: TRBJ2-1
CDR3: CASSLAISNEQFF
DNA: TGTGCCAGCAGCTTAGCGATCTCCAATGAGCAGTTCTTC

D: .
V: TRBV12-3/TRBV12-4
size: .
J: TRBJ1-1
CDR3: CASSLGPKAFF
DNA: TGTGCCAGCAGTTTGGGGCCTAAAGCTTTCTTT

D: .
V: TRBV4-3
size: many
J: TRBJ2-5
CDR3: CASSQVRGETQYF
DNA: TGCGCCAGCAGCCAAGTACGGGGAGAGACCCAGTACTTC

D: .
V: TRBV3-1
size: few
J: TRBJ1-1
CDR3: CASSPVLGGTEAFF
DNA: TGTGCCAGCAGCCCCGTCTTAGGAGGGACTGAAGCTTTCTTT

D: .
V: TRBV7-9
size: few
J: TRBJ1-2
CDR3: CARAASQYPYGYTF
DNA: TGTGCCAGGGCGGCTTCCCAGTACCCTTATGGCTACACCTTC

D: .
V: TRBV7-6
size: many
J: TRBJ2-3
CDR3: CASSVGGLGADTQYF
DNA: TGTGCCAGCAGTGTAGGGGGTCTGGGCGCAGATACGCAGTATTTT

D: TRBD1
V: TRBV12-3/TRBV12-4
size: .
J: TRBJ1-1
CDR3: CASRLGQEIYPDWGAFF
DNA: TGTGCCAGCAGGTTGGGACAGGAGATATACCCTGATTGGGGAGCTTTCTTT

D: .
V: TRBV10-3
size: once
J: TRBJ2-5
CDR3: CAGAGSQETQYF
DNA: TGTGCCGGGGCGGGGAGCCAAGAGACCCAGTACTTC

D: .
V: TRBV7-6
size: .
J: TRBJ2-2
CDR3: CASSLKTAATGELFF
DNA: TGTGCCAGCAGCTTGAAGACAGCGGCAACCGGGGAGCTGTTTTTT

D: .
V: TRBV2
size: .
J: TRBJ1-5
CDR3: CASSDSRESNQPQHF
DNA: TGTGCCAGCAGTGACTCAAGGGAGAGCAATCAGCCCCAGCATTTT

D: .
V: TRBV7-6
size: few
J: TRBJ1-2
CDR3: CASSLAGDGYTF
DNA: TGTGCCAGCAGCTTGGCGGGGGACGGCTACACCTTC

D: .
V: TRBV6-1
size: .
J: TRBJ2-7
CDR3: CASSKPRGRAYEQYF
DNA: TGTGCCAGCAGCAAACCCAGGGGTCGGGCCTACGAGCAGTACTTC

D: TRBD2
V: TRBV12-3/TRBV12-4
size: .
J: TRBJ2-2
CDR3: CASTSSGEGGELFF
DNA: TGTGCCAGCACGTCTAGCGGGGAGGGCGGGGAGCTGTTTTTT

D: TRBD1
V: TRBV7-2
size: many
J: TRBJ2-1
CDR3: CASSPTGDTYNEQFF
DNA: TGTGCCAGCAGCCCAACAGGGGACACCTACAATGAGCAGTTCTTC

D: .
V: TRBV6-6
size: .
J: TRBJ1-6
CDR3: CASSQGQTLVSSYNSPLHF
DNA: TGTGCCAGCAGCCAAGGGCAAACCCTCGTGAGCTCCTATAATTCACCCCTCCACTTT

D: .
V: TRBV7-6
size: .
J: TRBJ2-1
CDR3: CASSFRRGDEQFF
DNA: TGTGCTAGCAGCTTTCGTAGGGGGGATGAGCAGTTCTTC

D: .
V: TRBV5-1
size: .
J: TRBJ2-6
CDR3: CASSFTREGANVLTF
DNA: TGCGCCAGCAGCTTCACCCGAGAAGGGGCCAACGTCCTGACTTTC

D: .
V: TRBV20-1
size: few
J: TRBJ1-1
CDR3: CSARSPGGTEAFF
DNA: TGCAGTGCTAGAAGCCCCGGGGGAACTGAAGCTTTCTTT

D: .
V: TRBV6-2/TRBV6-3
size: .
J: TRBJ1-1
CDR3: CASSYSLRGANTEAFF
DNA: TGTGCCAGCAGTTACTCCCTACGGGGTGCGAACACTGAAGCTTTCTTT

D: .
V: TRBV5-1
size: few
J: TRBJ1-1
CDR3: CASSFQLNTEAFF
DNA: TGCGCCAGCAGCTTTCAGTTGAACACTGAAGCTTTCTTT

D: TRBD1
V: TRBV11-3
size: .
J: TRBJ1-1
CDR3: CASSFGQASANTEAFF
DNA: TGTGCCAGCAGCTTCGGACAGGCCTCGGCGAACACTGAAGCTTTCTTT

D: .
V: TRBV3-1
size: .
J: TRBJ2-1
CDR3: CASSQDRADEQFF
DNA: TGTGCCAGCAGCCAAGATAGGGCTGATGAGCAGTTCTTC